The 17 T cell receptor beta chains below were found in one sample sequenced in a study of blood T cell repertoires in COVID-19. The assay was immunoSEQ multiplex PCR, and TCRdb's table has in-frame clones only and misses some. This table has around 66,000 clones, around 87% appearing once. The specimen was peripheral blood. These receptors all come from a man in his fifties or sixties with acute or convalescent COVID-19.

This chain links TRBV5-6 with TRBJ1-6; D ambiguous. The germline V gene has CDR1 SGHDT and CDR2 YYEEEE. V was clipped by 0 bases and J by 4 bases, with 11 bases between them. The CDR3 length is 16 residues. The CDR3 reads CASSLGGIPYNSPLHF. The DNA for the CDR3 is TGTGCCAGCAGCTTGGGAGGGATCCCTTATAATTCACCCCTCCACTTT.

This rearrangement joins TRBV18 to TRBJ2-7, with TRBD2 identical over 9 bases. V lost 6 bases and J lost 3; bases outside the gene matches: 9. Germline V gene data show CDR1 as KGHSH and CDR2 as LQKENI. There are 15 residues in the CDR3. CDR3 protein: CASSPRRAGGYEQYF. In DNA, the CDR3 is TGTGCCAGCTCCCCCCGGCGAGCGGGGGGCTACGAGCAGTACTTC.

The chain uses TRBV6-2 or TRBV6-3 and TRBJ2-7, with TRBD1 matching over 8 bases. The CDR3 length is 15 residues. Germline values: CDR1 MNHEY, CDR2 SVGEGT. V lost 2 bases, J lost 6 bases, and 9 bases stayed unmatched. The CDR3 nucleotides are TGTGCCAGCAGTTACCCCAGGGGGCTCCTGCGCGAGCAGTACTTC. Its protein is CASSYPRGLLREQYF.

The chain combines TRBV2 with TRBJ1-1; D perhaps matches TRBD1 (6 bases). The germline V and J ends were trimmed by 5 bases and 9 bases, with 16 bases remaining between them. CDR1 is SNHLY and CDR2 is FYNNEI in the germline V gene. The CDR3 has 13 residues. The CDR3 protein is CASSRTEGIKAFF. The CDR3 bases are TGTGCCAGCAGTCGGACAGAGGGGATTAAAGCTTTCTTT.

The V gene is TRBV9, the J gene TRBJ1-6, with a weak D call TRBD1 (6 bases). The CDR3 extends over 18 amino acids. Germline V gene lookup returns CDR1 SGDLS and CDR2 YYNGEE. V was clipped by 0 bases and J by 6 bases, with 19 bases between them. In DNA form, the CDR3 reads TGTGCCAGCAGCGTAGCTCCCGGGTCAGACAGGATTAATTCACCCCTCCACTTT. Translated: CASSVAPGSDRINSPLHF.

The gene calls are TRBV27 and TRBJ1-2, with TRBD1 matching over 8 bases. Germline trimming cut 0 bases from V and 5 bases from J; bases unmatched to any gene: 5. The CDR3 is made up of 15 amino acids. The germline V gene has CDR1 MNHEY and CDR2 SMNVEV (reference sequence). CDR3 sequence reads: CASSLSPRGLYGYTF. The CDR3 bases are TGTGCCAGCAGTTTATCCCCCAGGGGGCTGTATGGCTACACCTTC.

The V gene is TRBV14, the J gene TRBJ2-5; 12 bases line up with TRBD1. Germline V gives CDR1 SGHDN, CDR2 FVKESK. Trimming cost V 4 bases and J 5 bases; bases outside gene matches: 14. The CDR3 sequence is 18 residues long. The CDR3 loop is CASSLPSGGTGGYETQYF. As DNA, the CDR3 is TGTGCCAGCAGCCTCCCTTCGGGGGGGACAGGGGGCTATGAGACCCAGTACTTC.

The chain has TRBV5-4 and TRBJ1-4; TRBD1 might be the D (5 bases). CDR1 SGHNT and CDR2 YYREEE come from the germline V gene (reference sequence). The CDR3 sequence is 15 residues long. Trimming took 4 bases from V and 3 from J, leaving 13 bases between them. The DNA for the CDR3 is TGTGCCAGCAGCCTAGGGGTGGCGGCTAATGAAAAACTGTTTTTT. It specifies CASSLGVAANEKLFF.

J is TRBJ2-3 and V is TRBV7-6; maybe TRBD2 (6 bases). CDR1 and CDR2 (germline): SGHVS, FNYEAQ. CDR3 length equals 16 residues. Trimming removed 5 bases at V and 3 bases at J, with 18 bases between. This CDR3 is CASSPQTGEGTDTQYF. The CDR3 bases are TGTGCCAGCAGCCCGCAGACGGGGGAAGGGACAGATACGCAGTATTTT.

The chain links TRBV24-1 to TRBJ2-3; 12 nucleotides agree with TRBD2. This CDR3 comprises 20 residues. The germline V gene has CDR1 KGHDR and CDR2 SFDVKD. The V gene end was trimmed by 3 bases and the J gene end by 4 bases; junction bases not matched to a gene: 16. This chain's CDR3 is CATSDPRTLTSGGAPDTQYF. The DNA of the CDR3 is TGTGCCACCAGTGATCCCAGGACCCTGACTAGCGGGGGTGCGCCAGATACGCAGTATTTT.

The J gene is TRBJ1-3, the V gene TRBV18; D unclear. Germline CDR1 reads KGHSH; CDR2 reads LQKENI. The V end lost 1 base, the J end lost 0 bases, and 7 bases lay between the germline ends. The CDR3 is 15 residues long. DNA for the CDR3: TGTGCCAGCTCACCACAGAGCACCTCTGGAAACACCATATATTTT. Its translation: CASSPQSTSGNTIYF.

The chain has TRBV19 and TRBJ1-3; D unresolved. The length of the CDR3 is 14 residues. Germline CDR1 is LNHDA and CDR2 is SQIVND (reference sequence). V dropped 6 bases and J dropped 0 bases, with 9 bases sitting between them. DNA for the CDR3: TGTGCCAGTAGCTCCGGCGGCTCTGGAAACACCATATATTTT. It codes for CASSSGGSGNTIYF.

This chain connects TRBV11-2 to TRBJ1-1; TRBD1 is a possible D gene (5 bases). The CDR3 totals 16 residues. The V gene lost 0 bases and the J gene lost 1 base, with 12 bases spanning the gap. Germline V gene lookup returns CDR1 SGHAT and CDR2 FQNNGV. In DNA, the CDR3 is TGTGCCAGCAGCTTAGAAGGCAGGGCCTGGAACACTGAAGCTTTCTTT. This codes for CASSLEGRAWNTEAFF.

The chain employs TRBV5-7 and TRBJ2-1, with D possibly matching TRBD2 (5 bases). TRBV5-7 is treated as an ORF (open reading frame) with a function not yet certain. CDR3 length: 13 residues. Trimming removed 1 base at V and 9 bases at J, with 11 bases between. In DNA form, the CDR3 reads TGTGCCAGCAGCTTGTCAATTAGCGCTGAGCAGTTCTTC. This encodes CASSLSISAEQFF.

J is TRBJ2-5 and V is TRBV10-1, with D uncertain. Germline-derived CDR1 and CDR2 are WNHNN and SYGVQD (reference sequence). Trimming left V 5 bases short and J 1 base short, with 5 bases between. The CDR3 has 12 residues. The CDR3 DNA reads TGCGCCAGCAGTCACAGCCAAGAGACCCAGTACTTC. It is translated as CASSHSQETQYF.

This clone was seen a handful of times. This chain joins TRBV4-1 and TRBJ2-3; 7 bases match TRBD2. Per the germline V gene, CDR1 is MGHRA and CDR2 is YSYEKL. The CDR3 spans 19 residues. V lost 6 bases and J lost 3; bases outside the gene matches: 21. CDR3 DNA: TGCGCCAGCAGAAACCCGACTGGAGCGGGGTGGAGAGGTACAGATACGCAGTATTTT. Translating gives CASRNPTGAGWRGTDTQYF.

This clone was detected only once. This chain links TRBV19 with TRBJ2-5; D gene uncertain. In germline, CDR1 is LNHDA, CDR2 SQIVND (reference sequence). Trimming took 5 bases from V and 2 from J, leaving 12 bases between them. This CDR3 spans 14 amino acids. In DNA, the CDR3 is TGTGCCAGTAGTCCTCTGCGGAAGCAAGAGACCCAGTACTTC. This gives the protein CASSPLRKQETQYF.